Presented here are 21 T cell receptor beta chains from one specimen sequenced in a study of T cell responses to AZD1222 COVID-19 vaccine. This table comes from immunoSEQ multiplex PCR, and its TCRdb copy is limited to in-frame clones, with some not included. The table shows some 150,000 clones, with approximately 90% occurring only once. The sample in question was peripheral blood, obtained on day 0 of AZD1222 vaccination. All receptors come from an adult in good health.

This chain joins TRBV7-9 and TRBJ2-3, with 9 bases lining up with TRBD2. Germline V lookup: CDR1 SEHNR, CDR2 FQNEAQ (reference sequence). Losses at the gene ends were 1 base for V and 5 bases for J; bases not matched to a gene: 7. The CDR3 has 16 residues. The DNA of the CDR3 is TGTGCCAGCAGCTTAGAGGGTAGCGGGAGATTAGATACGCAGTATTTT. Its protein product is CASSLEGSGRLDTQYF.

The rearrangement links TRBV6-5 to TRBJ1-2, with D possibly TRBD1 on 5 matching bases. CDR3 length: 13 residues. The germline V gene has CDR1 MNHEY and CDR2 SVGAGI. V gave up 7 bases and J gave up 1 base, with 10 bases separating them. In DNA form, the CDR3 reads TGTGCCAGCACCCGGGGGGGTAACTATGGCTACACCTTC. This encodes CASTRGGNYGYTF.

The gene calls are TRBV7-2 and TRBJ1-3; D gene ambiguous. The V gene lost 5 bases and the J gene lost 0 bases, with 11 bases spanning the gap. The CDR3 contains 15 residues. Germline-derived CDR1 and CDR2 are SGHTA and FQGNSA. The CDR3 is CASSPRGGSGNTIYF. CDR3 bases: TGTGCCAGCAGCCCCCGCGGTGGCTCTGGAAACACCATATATTTT.

This chain connects TRBV7-2 to TRBJ1-1, with D hard to call. The V end lost 1 base, the J end lost 11 bases, and 8 bases lay between the germline ends. The CDR3 spans 11 residues. The germline V gene has CDR1 SGHTA and CDR2 FQGNSA. The CDR3 DNA reads TGTGCCAGCAGCTTAGTACCAGCTGCTTTCTTT. Translating gives CASSLVPAAFF. The variable domain in full, with the rest retrieved from reference TRBV7-2 and TRBJ1-1, is GAGVSQSPSNKVTEKGKDVELRCDPISGHTALYWYRQSLGQGLEFLIYFQGNSAPDKSGLPSDRFSAERTGGSVSTLTIQRTQQEDSAVYLCASSLVPAAFFGQGTRLTVV.

The V call is TRBV27, the J call TRBJ2-2; D is undetermined. CDR3 length equals 17 residues. CDR1 is MNHEY, CDR2 SMNVEV, per germline (reference sequence). The V end lost 0 bases, the J end lost 6 bases, and 17 bases lay between the germline ends. The CDR3: CASSLSVWGPAAGELFF. The CDR3 nucleotides read TGTGCCAGCAGTTTATCCGTCTGGGGTCCGGCAGCCGGGGAGCTGTTTTTT.

V and J are TRBV5-5 and TRBJ1-1; D gene uncertain. The CDR3 runs 12 residues. From germline, CDR1 is SGHKS and CDR2 YYEKEE (reference sequence). V was clipped by 0 bases and J by 5 bases, with 5 bases between them. The CDR3 bases are TGTGCCAGCAGCTTGGGGCTGACTGAAGCTTTCTTT. Amino acids: CASSLGLTEAFF.

The chain joins TRBV27 to TRBJ1-5; D not resolved. V lost 3 bases and J 4 bases, leaving 4 bases between the germline ends. This CDR3 comprises 12 residues. Germline V lookup: CDR1 MNHEY, CDR2 SMNVEV (reference sequence). The DNA of the CDR3 is TGTGCCAGCAGTTTCCTAAATCAGCCCCAGCATTTT. It is translated as CASSFLNQPQHF.

The chain employs TRBV10-3 and TRBJ2-2; 7 bases are shared with TRBD2. Germline V lookup: CDR1 ENHRY, CDR2 SYGVKD. V gave up 6 bases and J gave up 6 bases; unmatched junction bases: 4. This CDR3 has 13 amino acids. CDR3 region: CAIRGTISGELFF. The CDR3 region has the DNA TGTGCCATCAGGGGGACTATATCCGGGGAGCTGTTTTTT.

The V call is TRBV6-2 or TRBV6-3, the J call TRBJ2-3; D remains ambiguous. Germline values: CDR1 MNHEY, CDR2 SVGEGT. The germline V and J ends were trimmed by 6 bases and 4 bases, with 14 bases remaining between them. The CDR3 consists of 14 residues. CDR3 in amino acids: CASSRSPGADTQYF. DNA for the CDR3: TGTGCCAGCAGCCGCAGCCCCGGTGCAGATACGCAGTATTTT.

The chain links TRBV14 to TRBJ1-5; D is ambiguous. Germline V gene data show CDR1 as SGHDN and CDR2 as FVKESK. Trimming pared 0 bases from V and 0 bases from J, leaving 18 bases between. The CDR3 sequence is 19 residues long. The CDR3 DNA reads TGTGCCAGCAGCCAAGACCATTGTGGGCAGTTTTATAGCAATCAGCCCCAGCATTTT. Its protein is CASSQDHCGQFYSNQPQHF.

With respect to this clone: At one end, the junction sequence differs from germline, possibly due to a read error. V gene TRBV5-8 combines with J gene TRBJ1-2; weak D call: TRBD1 (6 bases). The V gene's germline CDR1 is SGHTS and CDR2 YDEGEE. The CDR3 sequence is 9 residues long. As DNA, the CDR3 is TGTGCCAGTATCGGAAAGGGGGTCTTC. Its protein is CASIGKGVF. The full variable domain, completed using reference TRBV5-8 and TRBJ1-2, is EAGVTQSPTHLIKTRGQQATLRCSPISGHTSVYWYQQALGLGLQFLLWYDEGEERNRGNFPPRFSGRQFPNYSSELNVNALELEDSALYLCASIGKGVFGSGTRLTVV.

The chain links TRBV3-1 (or the pseudogene TRBV3-2) to TRBJ2-1; D might be TRBD2 (6 bases). The CDR3 length is 13 residues. Germline loops: CDR1 LGHDT, CDR2 YNNKEL (reference sequence). V was cut by 4 bases and J by 6 bases, with 10 bases left in between. The DNA of the CDR3 is TGTGCCAGCAGCCGCGGGGAAGGCAATGAGCAGTTCTTC. It codes for CASSRGEGNEQFF.

V gene TRBV29-1 combines with J gene TRBJ1-2; no reliable D call. The CDR3 length is 13 residues. Trimming stripped 4 bases from V and 8 bases from J, with 17 bases between. Germline values: CDR1 SQVTM, CDR2 ANQGSEA. Here the CDR3 DNA reads TGCAGCGTTGTGTTTCTACAAGCCGGCGGCTACACCTTC. This translates into CSVVFLQAGGYTF.

The rearrangement uses TRBV28 and TRBJ2-1; 7 bases are shared with TRBD1. The V and J ends lost 5 bases and 8 bases, in that order; junction bases with no gene match: 6. CDR1 is MDHEN and CDR2 is SYDVKM in the germline V gene. The CDR3 is 13 amino acids. The chain's CDR3 is CASSPDRYHEQFF. In DNA, the CDR3 is TGTGCCAGCAGTCCGGACAGGTACCATGAGCAGTTCTTC.

The rearrangement links TRBV5-6 to TRBJ2-2, with D tentatively TRBD1 or TRBD2 (5 bases each). Deletions cut 3 bases from V and 0 bases from J, with 9 bases between. CDR1 and CDR2 from the germline V gene are SGHDT and YYEEEE. This CDR3 is built from 15 residues. The DNA of the CDR3 is TGTGCCAGCAGCTCCGGGACCGCGAACACCGGGGAGCTGTTTTTT. It specifies CASSSGTANTGELFF.

V usage is TRBV19 and J usage is TRBJ1-4; tentative D call: TRBD1 (5 bases). Germline CDR1 LNHDA, CDR2 SQIVND (reference sequence). CDR3 length: 11 amino acids. V was clipped by 8 bases and J by 8 bases, with 9 bases between them. CDR3 coding DNA: TGTGCCAGTCACGGGGGGGAAAAACTGTTTTTT. Residues: CASHGGEKLFF.

The chain is built from TRBV7-3 and TRBJ2-3; TRBD2 matches at 8 bases. Germline CDR1 is SGHTA and CDR2 is FQGTGA. The CDR3 runs 15 residues. Unmatched junction bases numbered 7, after V lost 5 bases and J lost 3 bases. CDR3 residues: CASSLSGIETDTQYF. The DNA for the CDR3 is TGTGCCAGCAGCCTTAGCGGGATTGAAACAGATACGCAGTATTTT.

J is TRBJ1-5 and V is TRBV6-7; D gene unclear. TRBV6-7 is flagged as an ORF with uncertain function. The CDR3 is 10 amino acids. Deletions cut 10 bases from V and 4 bases from J, with 5 bases between. DNA for the CDR3: TGTGCCACCGAGAATCAGCCCCAGCATTTT. Translating gives CATENQPQHF.

In its sample, this clone was seen a few times. V gene TRBV27 combines with J gene TRBJ1-5; maybe TRBD1 (5 bases). This CDR3 comprises 16 residues. The V and J ends lost 0 bases and 4 bases respectively, with 13 bases between them. CDR1 and CDR2 from the germline V gene are MNHEY and SMNVEV (reference sequence). Here the CDR3 DNA reads TGTGCCAGCAGTTTATCTGAGCTCTCAGGGAATCAGCCCCAGCATTTT. Its protein is CASSLSELSGNQPQHF.

The gene calls are TRBV4-1 and TRBJ1-5, with TRBD1 matching over 8 bases. Germline V CDR1 and CDR2: MGHRA, YSYEKL. With V trimmed by 0 bases and J by 4 bases, 5 bases remained unmatched. This CDR3 spans 16 amino acids. CDR3 sequence: CASSQDAGGWNQPQHF. The CDR3 DNA follows: TGCGCCAGCAGCCAAGATGCAGGGGGCTGGAATCAGCCCCAGCATTTT.

The chain joins TRBV5-1 to TRBJ2-5; no clear D gene. The CDR3 consists of 16 residues. CDR1 is SGHRS, CDR2 YFSETQ, per germline. Trimming took off 0 bases at V and 5 bases at J, with 17 bases between the two ends. CDR3 residues: CASSLEGWGMGETQYF. DNA for the CDR3: TGCGCCAGCAGCTTGGAAGGGTGGGGAATGGGTGAGACCCAGTACTTC.